The clone carrying this TCR beta chain was counted a few times. Its antigen is unknown. The data originate from a study of cytomegalovirus exposure and HLA in healthy donors. Study conclusions and caveats: With DRB1 most and HLA-C fewest, TCR association rates differed between HLA loci in a later analysis. Data from an earlier analysis indicated that most TCR beta V segments were productive either about 87% or about 30% of the time.

Both 60 Vbeta primers and 13 Jbeta primers went into the PCR. TCRdb's table, derived via immunoSEQ multiplex PCR, lists solely in-frame clones and lacks some. Among 100,000 to 150,000 clones listed, around three quarters were seen once. The receptor comes from a male donor in good health and CMV-seropositive. Sequenced input: PBMCs.

The CDR3 sequence is CASSFGTGSYNEQFF. The CDR3 DNA reads as TGTGCCAGCAGCTTCGGGACAGGGTCATACAATGAGCAGTTCTTC. This chain uses TRBV13 with TRBJ2-1, with 9 bases that match TRBD1. CDR3 length equals 15 residues. The trim removed 3 bases at V and 4 bases at J, leaving 4 bases unmatched. Germline CDR1 is PRHDT and CDR2 is FYEKMQ (reference sequence).